What follows are 19 T cell receptor beta chains derived from one specimen sequenced in a study of early T cells in non-severe SARS-CoV-2 infection. Each CDR3 protein gets one entry after TCRdb re-called the 5' RACE reads with MiXCR. Altogether about 64,000 distinct CDR3 sequences are present, 10% to 15% being singletons, with the ten largest covering about 1.3%. The starting material was whole blood, obtained at baseline. These receptors all stem from an adult who was a healthcare worker with PCR-confirmed SARS-CoV-2 infection or an uninfected control (not recorded which).

J is TRBJ1-2 and V is TRBV27; 9 bases are shared with TRBD1. V trimming: 2 bases; J trimming: 6 bases; junction bases outside the gene matches: 1. Germline V lookup: CDR1 MNHEY, CDR2 SMNVEV (reference sequence). The CDR3 length is 13 residues. The CDR3 region is CASSLNRGHGYTF. Written as DNA, the CDR3 is TGTGCCAGCAGTTTAAACAGGGGGCATGGCTACACCTTC.

V and J are TRBV14 and TRBJ2-7, with D maybe TRBD1 (7 bases). In germline, CDR1 is SGHDN, CDR2 FVKESK. CDR3 length: 15 residues. V gave up 3 bases and J gave up 5 bases, with 17 bases separating them. CDR3 region: CASSHGGGATHEQYF. In DNA form, the CDR3 reads TGTGCCAGCAGCCACGGAGGGGGCGCGACTCACGAGCAGTACTTC.

This clonotype was counted between two and nine times. J is TRBJ2-3 and V is TRBV18; D gene ambiguous. Germline V CDR1 and CDR2: KGHSH, LQKENI. This CDR3 has 13 amino acids. V was trimmed by 1 base and J by 5 bases, leaving 7 bases between them. In DNA form, the CDR3 reads TGTGCCAGCTCACCACTGCCCGAAGATACGCAGTATTTT. It specifies CASSPLPEDTQYF. Using reference TRBV18 and TRBJ2-3 for the parts outside the CDR3, the full variable domain is NAGVMQNPRHLVRRRGQEARLRCSPMKGHSHVYWYRQLPEEGLKFMVYLQKENIIDESGMPKERFSAEFPKEGPSILRIQQVVRGDSAAYFCASSPLPEDTQYFGPGTRLTVL.

This chain uses TRBV30 with TRBJ2-2; TRBD2 matches at 11 bases. Germline-derived CDR1 and CDR2 are GTSNPN and SVGIG (reference sequence). The CDR3 contains 15 residues. The junction had 0 bases not matched to a gene; V was cut back by 0 bases and J by 3 bases. CDR3 residues: CAWSVLAGDTGELFF. In DNA, the CDR3 is TGTGCCTGGAGTGTACTAGCGGGAGACACCGGGGAGCTGTTTTTT.

In this sample, this clonotype turned up many times. This chain connects TRBV7-6 to TRBJ2-1; TRBD1 or TRBD2 may be the D gene (5 bases each). The CDR3 totals 15 residues. Germline values: CDR1 SGHVS, CDR2 FNYEAQ. V shed 0 bases and J shed 6 bases, with 12 bases lying between them. CDR3 nucleotide sequence: TGTGCCAGCAGCTTAGCCCATGGGACGGTCAATGAGCAGTTCTTC. Amino acids: CASSLAHGTVNEQFF.

The DNA of the CDR3 is TGTGCCAGCAGCGCCAAAGGTGGGACCCCCTACGAGCAGTACTTC. Its protein is CASSAKGGTPYEQYF. The chain has TRBV6-1 and TRBJ2-7; D tentatively fits TRBD1 or TRBD2 (5 bases each). V was shortened by 6 bases and J by 2 bases, with 17 bases between the two germline ends. This CDR3 is 15 amino acids long. The germline gives CDR1 MNHNS, CDR2 SASEGT.

The table lists this clonotype with many counts. The chain recombines TRBV6-2 or TRBV6-3 with TRBJ2-1; D gene uncertain. The CDR3 runs to 13 residues. Germline V gene sequence: CDR1 MNHEY, CDR2 SVGEGT. V lost 4 bases and J lost 0, with 4 bases in between. The CDR3 DNA reads TGTGCCAGCAGTTCGGACTCCTACAATGAGCAGTTCTTC. Its protein is CASSSDSYNEQFF.

J is TRBJ2-7 and V is TRBV29-1, with 9 bases identical to TRBD1. Germline V gene sequence: CDR1 SQVTM, CDR2 ANQGSEA. The CDR3 has 15 residues. With 5 bases clipped from V and 1 base from J, the junction kept 9 bases outside the gene matches. The CDR3 sequence: CSVKTRDRASYEQYF. CDR3 in DNA: TGCAGCGTTAAAACCCGGGACAGGGCATCCTACGAGCAGTACTTC.

The rearrangement links TRBV7-2 to TRBJ1-2, with 7 bases aligning to TRBD1. The germline gives CDR1 SGHTA, CDR2 FQGNSA. The V and J ends lost 7 bases and 4 bases, in that order; junction bases with no gene match: 6. The CDR3 loop spans 13 amino acids. CDR3 residues: CASIGGGTYGYTF. CDR3 in DNA: TGTGCCAGCATTGGAGGGGGCACCTATGGCTACACCTTC.

For the CDR3, the DNA is TGCAGTGCTAACACCTGGGAAGCTTTCTTT. Encoded protein: CSANTWEAFF. V is TRBV20-1 and J is TRBJ1-1; D gene unclear. The CDR3 extends over 10 amino acids. V shed 4 bases and J shed 8 bases, with 8 bases lying between them. Germline lookup yields CDR1 DFQATT and CDR2 SNEGSKA (reference sequence).

This chain links TRBV19 with TRBJ2-6, with D perhaps matching TRBD1 (6 bases). The CDR3 has 17 amino acids. In germline, CDR1 is LNHDA, CDR2 SQIVND (reference sequence). V was clipped by 7 bases and J by 0 bases, with 16 bases between them. CDR3 sequence: CASTKRQESSGANVLTF. The CDR3 nucleotides read TGTGCCAGTACCAAACGACAGGAGTCCTCTGGGGCCAACGTCCTGACTTTC.

This clonotype has only a few counts. This may be a read error: a much more frequent sequence differs by one nucleotide. The chain joins TRBV12-3 or TRBV12-4 to TRBJ1-6, with unresolved D. The CDR3 has 12 residues. The CDR3 region is CGSSDLPSPLHF. The CDR3 nucleotides are TGTGGCAGCAGCGATCTTCCTTCACCCCTCCACTTT.

This sequence joins TRBV27 and TRBJ2-7, with D perhaps TRBD1 or TRBD2 (6 bases each). The CDR3 length is 14 residues. Trimming took off 6 bases at V and 2 bases at J, with 14 bases between the two ends. Per the germline V gene, CDR1 is MNHEY and CDR2 is SMNVEV (reference sequence). The CDR3 region has the DNA TGTGCCAGCAGAGGGCAGGGGAGGCCCTACGAGCAGTACTTC. Amino acids: CASRGQGRPYEQYF.

The chain recombines TRBV3-1 with TRBJ1-1, with D maybe TRBD1 (6 bases). Trimming removed 5 bases from V and 9 bases from J, with 19 bases in between. This CDR3 has 14 residues. The V gene's germline CDR1 is LGHDT and CDR2 YNNKEL (reference sequence). The chain's CDR3 is CASSFRDMGDQAFF. CDR3 DNA sequence: TGTGCCAGCAGCTTCCGGGACATGGGGGATCAAGCTTTCTTT. The full variable domain, its missing parts supplied by reference TRBV3-1 and TRBJ1-1, is DTAVSQTPKYLVTQMGNDKSIKCEQNLGHDTMYWYKQDSKKFLKIMFSYNNKELIINETVPNRFSPKSPDKAHLNLHINSLELGDSAVYFCASSFRDMGDQAFFGQGTRLTVV.

This clonotype was detected ten times or more. V is TRBV12-3 or TRBV12-4 and J is TRBJ2-3; D call uncertain. The CDR3 is 12 amino acids. V lost 11 bases, J lost 6 bases, and 15 bases lay in between. The CDR3 sequence is CASRQASDTQYF. In DNA form, the CDR3 reads TGTGCCTCCCGACAAGCTTCGGATACGCAGTATTTT.

This clonotype was found once. The chain links TRBV28 to TRBJ2-2; tentatively, D is TRBD1 (6 bases). V shed 6 bases and J shed 4 bases, with 15 bases lying between them. The CDR3 has 15 amino acids. Germline V CDR1 and CDR2: MDHEN, SYDVKM. The CDR3 bases are TGTGCCAGCAGCCTAGGGGGATTGGGCACCGGGGAGCTGTTTTTT. Protein product: CASSLGGLGTGELFF.

As for this clonotype: One end of the junction does not line up with germline, which may come from a read error. V and J are TRBV11-3 and TRBJ2-3; perhaps TRBD2 as D (6 bases). The CDR3 totals 14 residues. Germline V lookup: CDR1 SGHNT, CDR2 YENEEA. CDR3 sequence: CVSSSRGAGDTQYF. The CDR3 DNA is TGTGTCAGCAGCTCGCGCGGCGCGGGGGATACGCAGTATTTT.

This clonotype was detected a few times. The chain recombines TRBV27 with TRBJ1-2; no clear D. The CDR3 runs to 13 residues. The V end was cut by 2 bases, the J end by 1 base, with 5 bases between. Germline V gene lookup returns CDR1 MNHEY and CDR2 SMNVEV (reference sequence). CDR3 region: CASSLVGNYGYTF. In nucleotides, the CDR3 is TGTGCCAGCAGTTTAGTCGGTAACTATGGCTACACCTTC.

This chain joins TRBV3-1 and TRBJ2-2; no firm D call. Germline values: CDR1 LGHDT, CDR2 YNNKEL (reference sequence). CDR3 size: 13 residues. Trimming shortened V by 1 base and J by 6 bases, and 6 bases separated the two germline ends. The CDR3 sequence is CASSQGWPGELFF. In DNA, the CDR3 is TGTGCCAGCAGCCAAGGGTGGCCCGGGGAGCTGTTTTTT.